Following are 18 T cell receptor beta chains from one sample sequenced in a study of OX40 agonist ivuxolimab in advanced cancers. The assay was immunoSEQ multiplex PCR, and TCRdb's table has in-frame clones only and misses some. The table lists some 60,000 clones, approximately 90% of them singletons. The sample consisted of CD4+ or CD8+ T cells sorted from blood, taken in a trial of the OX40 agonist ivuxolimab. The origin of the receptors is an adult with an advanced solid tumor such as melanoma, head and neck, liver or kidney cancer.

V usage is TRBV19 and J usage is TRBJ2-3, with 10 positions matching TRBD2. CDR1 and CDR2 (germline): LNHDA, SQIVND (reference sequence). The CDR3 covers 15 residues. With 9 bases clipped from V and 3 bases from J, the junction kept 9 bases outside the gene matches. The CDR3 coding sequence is TGTGCCAGCACAGATACTAGCGGGGTGACAGATACGCAGTATTTT. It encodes CASTDTSGVTDTQYF. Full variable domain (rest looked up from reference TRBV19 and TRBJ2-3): DGGITQSPKYLFRKEGQNVTLSCEQNLNHDAMYWYRQDPGQGLRLIYYSQIVNDFQKGDIAEGYSVSREKKESFPLTVTSAQKNPTAFYLCASTDTSGVTDTQYFGPGTRLTVL.

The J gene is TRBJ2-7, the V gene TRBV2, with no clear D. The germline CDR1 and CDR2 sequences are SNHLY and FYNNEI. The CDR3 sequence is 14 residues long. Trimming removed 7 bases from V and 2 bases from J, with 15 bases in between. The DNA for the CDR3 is TGTGCCAGCACCGACCCCGGGTCGGCCTACGAGCAGTACTTC. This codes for CASTDPGSAYEQYF. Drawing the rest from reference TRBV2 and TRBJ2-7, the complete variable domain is EPEVTQTPSHQVTQMGQEVILRCVPISNHLYFYWYRQILGQKVEFLVSFYNNEISEKSEIFDDQFSVERPDGSNFTLKIRSTKLEDSAMYFCASTDPGSAYEQYFGPGTRLTVT.

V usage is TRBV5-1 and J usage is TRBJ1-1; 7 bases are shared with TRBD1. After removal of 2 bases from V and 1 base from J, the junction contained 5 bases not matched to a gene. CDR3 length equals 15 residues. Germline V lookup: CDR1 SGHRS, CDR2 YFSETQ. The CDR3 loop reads CASSFQGVGNTEAFF. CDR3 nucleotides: TGCGCCAGCAGCTTTCAGGGGGTTGGGAACACTGAAGCTTTCTTT. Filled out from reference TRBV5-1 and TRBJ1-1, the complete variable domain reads KAGVTQTPRYLIKTRGQQVTLSCSPISGHRSVSWYQQTPGQGLQFLFEYFSETQRNKGNFPGRFSGRQFSNSRSEMNVSTLELGDSALYLCASSFQGVGNTEAFFGQGTRLTVV.

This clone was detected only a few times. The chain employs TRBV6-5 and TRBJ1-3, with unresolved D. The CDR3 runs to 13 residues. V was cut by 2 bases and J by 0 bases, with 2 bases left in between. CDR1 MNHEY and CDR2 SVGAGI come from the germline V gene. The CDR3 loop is CASSYGSGNTIYF. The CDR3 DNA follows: TGTGCCAGCAGTTACGGCTCTGGAAACACCATATATTTT.

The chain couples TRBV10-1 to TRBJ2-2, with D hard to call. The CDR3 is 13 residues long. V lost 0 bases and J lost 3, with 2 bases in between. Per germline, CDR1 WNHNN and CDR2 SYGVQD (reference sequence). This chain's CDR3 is CASSESDTGELFF. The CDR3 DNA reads TGCGCCAGCAGTGAGTCAGACACCGGGGAGCTGTTTTTT.

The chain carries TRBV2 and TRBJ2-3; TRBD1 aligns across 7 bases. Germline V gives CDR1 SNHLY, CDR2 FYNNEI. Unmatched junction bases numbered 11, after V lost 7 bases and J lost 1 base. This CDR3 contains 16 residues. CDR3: CASIQTPTGGTDTQYF. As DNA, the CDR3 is TGTGCCAGCATTCAAACGCCTACAGGGGGCACAGATACGCAGTATTTT.

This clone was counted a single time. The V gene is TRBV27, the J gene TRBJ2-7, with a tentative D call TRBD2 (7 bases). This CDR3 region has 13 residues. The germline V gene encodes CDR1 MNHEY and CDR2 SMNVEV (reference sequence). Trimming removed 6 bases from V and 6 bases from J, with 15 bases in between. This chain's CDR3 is CASSPGGEVEQYF. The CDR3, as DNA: TGTGCCAGCAGCCCGGGGGGCGAGGTCGAGCAGTACTTC.

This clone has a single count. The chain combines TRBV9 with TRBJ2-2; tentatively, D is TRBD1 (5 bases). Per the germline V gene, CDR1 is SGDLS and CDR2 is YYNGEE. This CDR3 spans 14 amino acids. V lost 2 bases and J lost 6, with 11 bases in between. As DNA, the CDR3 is TGTGCCAGCAGCGTGCCTCTAGGGGCCGGGGAGCTGTTTTTT. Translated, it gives CASSVPLGAGELFF.

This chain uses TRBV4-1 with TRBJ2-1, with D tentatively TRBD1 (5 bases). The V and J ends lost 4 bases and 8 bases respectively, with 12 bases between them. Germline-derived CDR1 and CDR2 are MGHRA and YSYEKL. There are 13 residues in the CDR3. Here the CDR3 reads CASSPTRVDEQFF. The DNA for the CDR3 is TGCGCCAGCAGCCCGACCAGGGTTGATGAGCAGTTCTTC.

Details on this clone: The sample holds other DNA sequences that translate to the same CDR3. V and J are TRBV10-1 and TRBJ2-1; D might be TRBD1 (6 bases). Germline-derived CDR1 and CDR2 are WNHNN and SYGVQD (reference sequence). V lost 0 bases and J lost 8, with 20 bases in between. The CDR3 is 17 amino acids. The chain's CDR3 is CASSESEFDRLVDEQFF. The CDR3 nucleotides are TGCGCCAGCAGTGAGTCCGAGTTTGACAGGCTTGTCGATGAGCAGTTCTTC.

CDR3 loop: CASSLGGGGGGYTF. CDR3 in DNA: TGTGCCAGCAGCTTAGGAGGAGGGGGAGGTGGCTACACCTTC. The chain recombines TRBV7-3 with TRBJ1-2; D might be TRBD1 (6 bases). Germline CDR1 reads SGHTA; CDR2 reads FQGTGA. V lost 2 bases and J 7 bases, leaving 14 bases between the germline ends. This CDR3 is built from 14 residues. The full variable domain, with the rest looked up from reference TRBV7-3 and TRBJ1-2, is GAGVSQTPSNKVTEKGKYVELRCDPISGHTALYWYRQSLGQGPEFLIYFQGTGAADDSGLPNDRFFAVRPEGSVSTLKIQRTERGDSAVYLCASSLGGGGGGYTFGSGTRLTVV.

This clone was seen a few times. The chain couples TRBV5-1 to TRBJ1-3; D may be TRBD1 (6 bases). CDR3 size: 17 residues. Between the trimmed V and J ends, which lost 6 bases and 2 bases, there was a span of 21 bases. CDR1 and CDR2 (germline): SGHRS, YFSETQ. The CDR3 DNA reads TGCGCCAGCAAGGGGGTGAGTTCTCGGGGTGCTGGAAACACCATATATTTT. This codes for CASKGVSSRGAGNTIYF.

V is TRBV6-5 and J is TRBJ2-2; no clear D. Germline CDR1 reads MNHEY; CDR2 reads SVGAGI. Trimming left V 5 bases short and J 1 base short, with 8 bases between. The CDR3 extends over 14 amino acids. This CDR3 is CASSADQNTGELFF. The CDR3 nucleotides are TGTGCCAGCAGTGCCGATCAGAACACCGGGGAGCTGTTTTTT.

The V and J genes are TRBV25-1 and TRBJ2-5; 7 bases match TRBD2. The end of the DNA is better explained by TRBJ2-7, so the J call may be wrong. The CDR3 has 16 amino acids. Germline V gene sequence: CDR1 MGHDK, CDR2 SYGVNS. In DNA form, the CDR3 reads TGTGCCAGCAGTGGGAAAGCAGGGAGGGAATACTACGAGCAGTACTTC. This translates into CASSGKAGREYYEQYF.

CDR3 coding DNA: TGTGCTAGTGGTCCCGGACAGGGGATTTCGGGCTACACCTTC. Protein sequence: CASGPGQGISGYTF. The gene calls are TRBV12-5 and TRBJ1-2; 9 bases are shared with TRBD1. The CDR3 consists of 14 residues. CDR1 LGHNT and CDR2 FRNRAP come from the germline V gene. V gave up 5 bases and J gave up 8 bases; unmatched junction bases: 9.

CDR3 residues: CASSIPGPSYNEQFF. The CDR3 DNA sequence: TGTGCCAGTAGTATCCCGGGACCCTCATACAATGAGCAGTTCTTC. The chain couples TRBV19 to TRBJ2-1; D is perhaps TRBD1 or TRBD2 (5 bases each). The germline CDR1 and CDR2 sequences are LNHDA and SQIVND (reference sequence). The V end was cut by 3 bases, the J end by 4 bases, with 13 bases between. The CDR3 sequence is 15 residues long.

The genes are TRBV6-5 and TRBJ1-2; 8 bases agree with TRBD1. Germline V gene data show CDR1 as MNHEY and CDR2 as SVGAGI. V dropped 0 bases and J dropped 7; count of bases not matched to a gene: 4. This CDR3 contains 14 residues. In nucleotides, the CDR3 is TGTGCCAGCAGTTACTCCGGGACAGGTCTTGGCTACACCTTC. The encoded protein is CASSYSGTGLGYTF.

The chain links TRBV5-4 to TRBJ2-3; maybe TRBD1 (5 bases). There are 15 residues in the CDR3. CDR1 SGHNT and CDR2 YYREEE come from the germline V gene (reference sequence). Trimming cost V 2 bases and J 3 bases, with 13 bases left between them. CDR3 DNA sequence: TGTGCCAGCAGCTTTTCAGGGTCAGTTACAGATACGCAGTATTTT. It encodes CASSFSGSVTDTQYF. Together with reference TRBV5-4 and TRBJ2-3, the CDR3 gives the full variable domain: ETGVTQSPTHLIKTRGQQVTLRCSSQSGHNTVSWYQQALGQGPQFIFQYYREEENGRGNFPPRFSGLQFPNYSSELNVNALELDDSALYLCASSFSGSVTDTQYFGPGTRLTVL.